One and the same sample provided the 22 T cell receptor beta chains below, sequenced in a study of blood T cell repertoires in COVID-19. Assay used: immunoSEQ multiplex PCR; TCRdb lists only in-frame clones, some missing. Among approximately 200,000 clones listed, roughly four fifths were seen once. The source material was PBMCs or T cells enriched from blood (not recorded which). Receptor source: a man between 40 and 49 years old who had recovered from COVID-19.

Concerning this clone itself: The same CDR3 arises from other DNA sequences in this sample as well. This chain joins TRBV12-3 or TRBV12-4 and TRBJ1-2; D uncertain. The CDR3 extends over 13 amino acids. The V end lost 5 bases, the J end lost 2 bases, and 9 bases lay between the germline ends. The CDR3 here is CASSPGANYGYTF. The CDR3 DNA follows: TGTGCCAGCAGTCCGGGAGCGAACTATGGCTACACCTTC.

As for this clone: The sample holds other DNA sequences that translate to the same CDR3. The chain employs TRBV2 and TRBJ1-5; tentatively, D is TRBD1 (5 bases). CDR1 SNHLY and CDR2 FYNNEI come from the germline V gene. This CDR3 has 14 residues. V was trimmed by 5 bases and J by 0 bases, leaving 8 bases between them. The CDR3 region has the DNA TGTGCCAGCAGTTCGGACACTAGCAATCAGCCCCAGCATTTT. Protein product: CASSSDTSNQPQHF.

This clone was recorded only once. The chain employs TRBV24-1 and TRBJ1-2; D is unclear. The ends were cut back, 5 bases at V and 8 bases at J, with 8 bases in the middle. Germline V CDR1 and CDR2: KGHDR, SFDVKD. The CDR3 runs 11 residues. The CDR3 DNA reads as TGTGCCACCAGTGCGGTAGAGGGCTACACCTTC. Translated: CATSAVEGYTF.

This chain joins TRBV5-8 and TRBJ1-1; TRBD1 matches 9 bases. Germline loops: CDR1 SGHTS, CDR2 YDEGEE. Losses at the gene ends were 3 bases for V and 4 bases for J; bases not matched to a gene: 10. The CDR3 covers 16 residues. Here the CDR3 reads CASSWTGVGVTTEAFF. For the CDR3, the DNA is TGTGCCAGCAGCTGGACAGGGGTTGGGGTGACCACTGAAGCTTTCTTT. The full variable domain, rest sourced from reference TRBV5-8 and TRBJ1-1, is EAGVTQSPTHLIKTRGQQATLRCSPISGHTSVYWYQQALGLGLQFLLWYDEGEERNRGNFPPRFSGRQFPNYSSELNVNALELEDSALYLCASSWTGVGVTTEAFFGQGTRLTVV.

The J gene is TRBJ1-2, the V gene TRBV11-2, with a tentative D call TRBD1 (6 bases). This CDR3 region has 15 residues. Trimming pared 7 bases from V and 8 bases from J, leaving 23 bases between. In germline, CDR1 is SGHAT, CDR2 FQNNGV. The CDR3 DNA reads TGTGCCAGCACAACCCATAAAGGGGGTCTCGAGGGCTACACCTTC. It encodes CASTTHKGGLEGYTF.

The V and J genes are TRBV18 and TRBJ1-1, with unresolved D. CDR1 KGHSH and CDR2 LQKENI come from the germline V gene. CDR3 length: 14 amino acids. V was shortened by 3 bases and J by 1 base, with 9 bases between the two germline ends. CDR3 sequence reads: CASSPQIANTEAFF. CDR3 DNA sequence: TGTGCCAGCTCACCTCAAATAGCGAACACTGAAGCTTTCTTT.

V usage is TRBV10-3 and J usage is TRBJ1-1; D call uncertain. V was trimmed by 6 bases and J by 1 base, leaving 12 bases between them. CDR1 and CDR2 (germline): ENHRY, SYGVKD. The CDR3 runs 14 residues. CDR3 in amino acids: CAISPSVSNTEAFF. In DNA, the CDR3 is TGTGCCATCAGCCCTTCCGTATCGAACACTGAAGCTTTCTTT.

CDR3 sequence: CASSRQEDSNQPQHF. The DNA for the CDR3 is TGTGCCAGCAGTCGACAGGAGGATAGCAATCAGCCCCAGCATTTT. The rearrangement uses TRBV6-8 and TRBJ1-5, with D maybe TRBD1 (6 bases). V lost 5 bases and J lost 0, with 11 bases in between. The germline gives CDR1 MNHGY, CDR2 SAAAGT. This CDR3 is 15 amino acids long.

The V and J genes are TRBV5-1 and TRBJ1-1; 7 nucleotides match TRBD1. Germline V gene sequence: CDR1 SGHRS, CDR2 YFSETQ. With V trimmed by 0 bases and J by 5 bases, 4 bases remained unmatched. The CDR3 is 14 residues long. CDR3 bases: TGCGCCAGCAGCTTGGACAGGGGAGGAACTGAAGCTTTCTTT. It specifies CASSLDRGGTEAFF.

This clone was detected only once. V usage is TRBV7-9 and J usage is TRBJ1-1; a weak D match, TRBD1 (5 bases). Trimming removed 5 bases from V and 4 bases from J, with 17 bases in between. The germline CDR1 and CDR2 sequences are SEHNR and FQNEAQ (reference sequence). The CDR3 is made up of 15 amino acids. CDR3 residues: CASSPGTGVSTEAFF. The CDR3 bases are TGTGCCAGCAGCCCAGGGACGGGGGTAAGCACTGAAGCTTTCTTT.

J is TRBJ1-5 and V is TRBV18; the D is unclear. V lost 6 bases, J lost 7 bases, and 16 bases lay in between. This CDR3 comprises 14 residues. CDR1 is KGHSH and CDR2 is LQKENI in the germline V gene. The CDR3 loop is CASSRSSGDQPQHF. Here the CDR3 DNA reads TGTGCCAGCTCCCGCAGTTCCGGAGACCAGCCCCAGCATTTT.

The chain is built from TRBV6-1 and TRBJ2-7; the match to TRBD2 covers 10 bases. The V gene end was trimmed by 5 bases and the J gene end by 0 bases; junction bases not matched to a gene: 1. CDR1 is MNHNS, CDR2 SASEGT, per germline. This CDR3 comprises 14 residues. Written as DNA, the CDR3 is TGTGCCAGCAGTCTAGCGGGGGCCTCCTACGAGCAGTACTTC. As protein: CASSLAGASYEQYF.

The gene calls are TRBV28 and TRBJ1-1; 8 nucleotides align to TRBD1. The CDR3 sequence is 14 residues long. Germline assignment: CDR1 MDHEN and CDR2 SYDVKM. V shed 4 bases and J 6 bases; nucleotides not matched to a gene: 7. The CDR3 bases are TGTGCCAGCAGTTCAATAGACAGGGGAGCTGAAGCTTTCTTT. Encoded protein: CASSSIDRGAEAFF.

This sequence joins TRBV28 and TRBJ1-3; no clear D. Germline V CDR1 and CDR2: MDHEN, SYDVKM. Trimming took off 4 bases at V and 2 bases at J, with 9 bases between the two ends. The CDR3 has 14 residues. The CDR3 DNA is TGTGCCAGCAGTTCGGGAGGGACTGGAAACACCATATATTTT. This sequence encodes CASSSGGTGNTIYF.

The chain recombines TRBV15 with TRBJ1-1, with TRBD1 as a possible D gene (5 bases). The germline V gene has CDR1 LNHNV and CDR2 YYDKDF (reference sequence). The CDR3 is made up of 14 amino acids. V was trimmed by 5 bases and J by 5 bases, leaving 15 bases between them. CDR3 in DNA: TGTGCCACCAGCCTCCAGGGAATCGGAACTGAAGCTTTCTTT. Protein sequence: CATSLQGIGTEAFF.

This clone occurred a few times. The chain joins TRBV3-1 (or the pseudogene TRBV3-2) to TRBJ1-2, with TRBD1 identical over 7 bases. CDR1 is LGHDT, CDR2 YNNKEL, per germline (reference sequence). CDR3 length equals 15 residues. J was trimmed by 0 bases and V by 4 bases; bases with no gene match: 5. CDR3 sequence (DNA): TGTGCCAGCAGCCCACGGACAGGATCTAACTATGGCTACACCTTC. Translated: CASSPRTGSNYGYTF.

The CDR3 DNA reads as TGTGCCAGCAGCCAACTCGACAGGTTGAGTATGAACACTGAAGCTTTCTTT. Residues: CASSQLDRLSMNTEAFF. The rearrangement links TRBV14 to TRBJ1-1; D might be TRBD1 (6 bases). Germline CDR1 is SGHDN and CDR2 is FVKESK. The germline V and J ends were trimmed by 2 bases and 0 bases, with 16 bases remaining between them. The CDR3 loop spans 17 amino acids.

The CDR3 loop is CASIGRLEETQYF. The CDR3 DNA reads as TGTGCCAGCATCGGGAGGCTCGAAGAGACCCAGTACTTC. The chain recombines TRBV6-5 with TRBJ2-5; 7 bases fit TRBD2. The CDR3 runs to 13 residues. Germline trimming cut 7 bases from V and 3 bases from J; bases unmatched to any gene: 5. CDR1 and CDR2 from the germline V gene are MNHEY and SVGAGI.

This chain uses TRBV28 with TRBJ1-2, with 7 bases fitting TRBD1. CDR1 and CDR2 (germline): MDHEN, SYDVKM. With 7 bases clipped from V and 2 bases from J, the junction kept 4 bases outside the gene matches. The CDR3 is 13 amino acids. The CDR3 here is CASTGQANYGYTF. CDR3 in DNA: TGTGCCAGCACAGGACAGGCCAACTATGGCTACACCTTC.

The V and J genes are TRBV18 and TRBJ2-1, with TRBD2 as a possible D gene (6 bases). This CDR3 comprises 16 residues. Germline assignment: CDR1 KGHSH and CDR2 LQKENI. The ends were cut back, 3 bases at V and 8 bases at J, with 20 bases in the middle. The chain's CDR3 is CASSPQRQTTRDEQFF. The CDR3 nucleotides are TGTGCCAGCTCACCCCAAAGACAGACGACTAGAGATGAGCAGTTCTTC.

The genes are TRBV2 and TRBJ1-1; D not resolved. This CDR3 has 11 amino acids. Germline-derived CDR1 and CDR2 are SNHLY and FYNNEI. The CDR3 sequence is CAAGPGTEAFF. DNA of the CDR3: TGTGCGGCGGGCCCAGGAACTGAAGCTTTCTTT.

This chain connects TRBV7-2 to TRBJ2-3; D unclear. Trimming took 5 bases from V and 4 from J, leaving 7 bases between them. Germline values: CDR1 SGHTA, CDR2 FQGNSA. There are 12 residues in the CDR3. CDR3: CASSPYADTQYF. In DNA, the CDR3 is TGTGCCAGCAGCCCCTACGCAGATACGCAGTATTTT.